Presented here are 29 T cell receptor beta chains from one specimen sequenced in a study of shared clonotypes between healthy human individuals. Here immunoSEQ multiplex PCR was the method, and the copy in TCRdb shows in-frame clones only, minus some. The sample contains around 1,100,000 clones, around 77% of which appear only once. The specimen was memory CD4+ T cells from PBMCs. Documented subset: CD45RA-negative fraction. All receptors come from a man between 18 and 35 years old in good health. Some clones in this sample may be carry-over from other donors' samples.

This sequence joins TRBV2 and TRBJ1-4, with 8 bases that match TRBD1. The CDR3 runs to 14 residues. After removal of 6 bases from V and 7 bases from J, the junction contained 7 bases not matched to a gene. Germline CDR1 SNHLY, CDR2 FYNNEI. The CDR3 loop reads CASRAQGVSEKLFF. As DNA, the CDR3 is TGTGCCAGCAGGGCACAGGGGGTGAGTGAAAAACTGTTTTTT.

V gene TRBV9 combines with J gene TRBJ1-4; TRBD1 might be the D (5 bases). The CDR3 sequence is 15 residues long. Germline loops: CDR1 SGDLS, CDR2 YYNGEE. V lost 6 bases to trimming and J lost 5 bases, with 17 bases between them. CDR3 sequence: CASTNNREGNEKLFF. CDR3 bases: TGTGCCAGCACTAATAATCGGGAGGGGAATGAAAAACTGTTTTTT.

The rearrangement uses TRBV2 and TRBJ1-5, with D perhaps matching TRBD1 (5 bases). The germline gives CDR1 SNHLY, CDR2 FYNNEI. The CDR3 runs 13 residues. V lost 6 bases and J 3 bases, leaving 9 bases between the germline ends. CDR3 residues: CASRQGFNQPQHF. DNA of the CDR3: TGTGCCAGCAGGCAGGGATTCAATCAGCCCCAGCATTTT.

This rearrangement joins TRBV2 to TRBJ2-7, with D unclear. Germline CDR1 SNHLY, CDR2 FYNNEI. V gave up 2 bases and J gave up 0 bases, with 11 bases separating them. The CDR3 runs 15 residues. The CDR3 DNA follows: TGTGCCAGCAGTGAAAGTCCGGAGAGCTCCTACGAGCAGTACTTC. It is translated as CASSESPESSYEQYF.

The V call is TRBV19, the J call TRBJ2-6; D is unresolved. Germline CDR1 is LNHDA and CDR2 is SQIVND (reference sequence). The CDR3 spans 14 residues. V lost 6 bases, J lost 0 bases, and 6 bases lay in between. As DNA, the CDR3 is TGTGCCAGTAGGGTGAGCTCTGGGGCCAACGTCCTGACTTTC. Translated, it gives CASRVSSGANVLTF.

This chain joins TRBV5-1 and TRBJ2-5, with 13 nucleotides matching TRBD2. This CDR3 spans 15 amino acids. After removal of 7 bases from V and 3 bases from J, the junction contained 6 bases not matched to a gene. The germline V gene has CDR1 SGHRS and CDR2 YFSETQ. This CDR3 is CASVGLAGAEETQYF. The CDR3, as DNA: TGCGCCAGCGTAGGACTAGCGGGAGCGGAAGAGACCCAGTACTTC.

This clone appeared many times. The DNA for the CDR3 is TGTGCCAGCAAACTGAATTCGGGGAGGCTGGGCTATGGCTACACCTTC. Its translation: CASKLNSGRLGYGYTF. The chain recombines TRBV11-2 with TRBJ1-2; D unresolved. Germline V gene data show CDR1 as SGHAT and CDR2 as FQNNGV. This CDR3 contains 16 residues. Trimming took off 7 bases at V and 4 bases at J, with 22 bases between the two ends.

This chain's CDR3 is CASRDSRGKGTEAFF. In DNA, the CDR3 is TGTGCCAGCAGGGACAGCAGAGGGAAGGGGACTGAAGCTTTCTTT. The chain has TRBV2 and TRBJ1-1; weak D call: TRBD1 (6 bases). From germline, CDR1 is SNHLY and CDR2 FYNNEI. The CDR3 is made up of 15 amino acids. The germline V and J ends were trimmed by 6 bases and 5 bases, with 19 bases remaining between them.

To note about this clone: The same CDR3 can be traced to other DNA sequences in this sample. The chain combines TRBV5-1 with TRBJ2-5; a possible D gene is TRBD1 (6 bases). V was pared by 3 bases and J by 1 base, with 10 bases between. CDR3 length: 14 residues. The germline V gene encodes CDR1 SGHRS and CDR2 YFSETQ. The CDR3 DNA sequence: TGCGCCAGCAGCTCAGGACAGACCCAAGAGACCCAGTACTTC. Its protein product is CASSSGQTQETQYF.

The chain joins TRBV7-3 to TRBJ2-2; the D is unclear. Trimming left V 3 bases short and J 6 bases short, with 11 bases between. Germline assignment: CDR1 SGHTA and CDR2 FQGTGA. The CDR3 has 14 residues. The CDR3 here is CASSFGSPSGELFF. The CDR3 DNA sequence: TGTGCCAGCAGCTTCGGCTCCCCTTCCGGGGAGCTGTTTTTT.

This clone was observed a single time. This chain joins TRBV27 and TRBJ1-1; 8 nucleotides match TRBD1. The ends lost 2 bases at V and 5 bases at J; junction bases unmatched: 1. This CDR3 contains 13 residues. Looked up from germline, CDR1 is MNHEY and CDR2 is SMNVEV (reference sequence). CDR3 nucleotide sequence: TGTGCCAGCAGTTTACAGGGGGCAACTGAAGCTTTCTTT. This translates into CASSLQGATEAFF.

A word on this clone: The same CDR3 arises from other DNA sequences in this sample as well. The chain couples TRBV15 to TRBJ1-3, with no clear D. V shed 3 bases and J shed 3 bases, with 9 bases lying between them. The CDR3 extends over 14 amino acids. Germline-derived CDR1 and CDR2 are LNHNV and YYDKDF (reference sequence). CDR3 amino acids: CATSRVGSGNTIYF. DNA of the CDR3: TGTGCCACCAGCAGGGTAGGGAGTGGAAACACCATATATTTT.

The rearrangement links TRBV4-2 to TRBJ2-3; D possibly corresponds to TRBD1 (6 bases). In germline, CDR1 is LGHNA, CDR2 YNFKEQ. The CDR3 contains 13 residues. The V gene lost 4 bases and the J gene lost 6 bases, with 11 bases spanning the gap. DNA for the CDR3: TGTGCCAGCAGCCGGGACCAGGGGGATACGCAGTATTTT. Its protein is CASSRDQGDTQYF.

V and J are TRBV10-2 and TRBJ2-5; 9 bases fit TRBD2. V gave up 4 bases and J gave up 5 bases; unmatched junction bases: 5. Germline CDR1 and CDR2: WSHSY and SAAADI. The CDR3 is 14 amino acids. The CDR3 nucleotides read TGCGCCAGCAGTGTTCGCGGGAGGGGGGAGACCCAGTACTTC. Translating gives CASSVRGRGETQYF.

The V and J genes are TRBV5-1 and TRBJ2-1; 10 nucleotides match TRBD2. V shed 4 bases, J shed 9 bases, and the junction held 13 bases outside the gene matches. The CDR3 is made up of 16 amino acids. Germline CDR1 SGHRS, CDR2 YFSETQ. DNA of the CDR3: TGCGCCAGCAGCCTCCACGAAGCGGGAGGGCCCATTGAGCAGTTCTTC. It codes for CASSLHEAGGPIEQFF. Combining the CDR3 with reference TRBV5-1 and TRBJ2-1 gives the whole variable domain KAGVTQTPRYLIKTRGQQVTLSCSPISGHRSVSWYQQTPGQGLQFLFEYFSETQRNKGNFPGRFSGRQFSNSRSEMNVSTLELGDSALYLCASSLHEAGGPIEQFFGPGTRLTVL.

The rearrangement joins TRBV18 to TRBJ2-1, with D possibly matching TRBD2 (7 bases). Germline V gives CDR1 KGHSH, CDR2 LQKENI. This CDR3 has 17 residues. V shed 4 bases and J shed 5 bases, with 21 bases lying between them. As DNA, the CDR3 is TGTGCCAGCTCACGTCCACGGGGGGCCAGGTCCCACAATGAGCAGTTCTTC. It translates to CASSRPRGARSHNEQFF.

This chain uses TRBV21-1 with TRBJ2-2; the table calls TRBD2, which could not be checked here. TRBV21-1 is flagged as a pseudogene. This CDR3 spans 16 amino acids. CDR3 nucleotide sequence: TGTGCCAGCAGCAAAACCCCGCCCCGGGACACCGGGGAGCTGTTTTTT. Protein sequence: CASSKTPPRDTGELFF.

The J gene is TRBJ2-5, the V gene TRBV7-9, with D possibly called TRBD1 or TRBD2 (5 bases each). The CDR3 contains 14 residues. Trimming stripped 5 bases from V and 3 bases from J, with 13 bases between. Germline V CDR1 and CDR2: SEHNR, FQNEAQ (reference sequence). This CDR3 reads CASSPRGTEETQYF. In nucleotides, the CDR3 is TGTGCCAGCAGCCCGAGGGGTACAGAAGAGACCCAGTACTTC. The full variable domain, with the rest looked up from reference TRBV7-9 and TRBJ2-5, is DTGVSQNPRHKITKRGQNVTFRCDPISEHNRLYWYRQTLGQGPEFLTYFQNEAQLEKSRLLSDRFSAERPKGSFSTLEIQRTEQGDSAMYLCASSPRGTEETQYFGPGTRLLVL.

This rearrangement joins TRBV19 to TRBJ2-7; 7 positions match TRBD2. V lost 6 bases to trimming and J lost 5 bases; unmatched junction nucleotides: 13. The CDR3 consists of 15 residues. Germline CDR1 LNHDA, CDR2 SQIVND (reference sequence). CDR3 amino acids: CASSNRAGTIDEQYF. Here the CDR3 DNA reads TGTGCCAGTAGCAACAGAGCGGGAACGATCGACGAGCAGTACTTC.

The CDR3 DNA reads as TGCGCCAGCAGCCACAGTCTTCGGACAGCAGAAGCTTTCTTT. Residues: CASSHSLRTAEAFF. V is TRBV5-1 and J is TRBJ1-1, with D possibly being TRBD1 (6 bases). Deletions cut 4 bases from V and 8 bases from J, with 18 bases between. The CDR3 is 14 amino acids. Looked up from germline, CDR1 is SGHRS and CDR2 is YFSETQ. Combining the CDR3 with reference TRBV5-1 and TRBJ1-1 gives the whole variable domain KAGVTQTPRYLIKTRGQQVTLSCSPISGHRSVSWYQQTPGQGLQFLFEYFSETQRNKGNFPGRFSGRQFSNSRSEMNVSTLELGDSALYLCASSHSLRTAEAFFGQGTRLTVV.

This clone appeared a few times. Since a much larger clone is just one base distant, this may be a read error. Other DNA sequences in this sample translate to the same CDR3. The chain couples TRBV28 to TRBJ2-1, with D unresolved. Trimming removed 3 bases from V and 3 bases from J, with 3 bases in between. Germline-derived CDR1 and CDR2 are MDHEN and SYDVKM. The CDR3 has 12 residues. The CDR3 spells CASSLGYNEQFF. DNA of the CDR3: TGTGCCAGCAGTTTGGGCTACAATGAGCAGTTCTTC.

As for this clone: Other DNA sequences in the same sample also yield this CDR3. V usage is TRBV15 and J usage is TRBJ2-5; perhaps TRBD2 as D (5 bases). The CDR3 covers 15 residues. Looked up from germline, CDR1 is LNHNV and CDR2 is YYDKDF (reference sequence). V dropped 0 bases and J dropped 4 bases, with 12 bases sitting between them. CDR3 DNA sequence: TGTGCCACCAGCAGAGAAAGTTCGGGGAGAGAGACCCAGTACTTC. It yields the protein CATSRESSGRETQYF.

This clone was observed a handful of times. The chain joins TRBV5-6 to TRBJ1-2, with a possible D match to TRBD1 (6 bases). Trimming left V 2 bases short and J 0 bases short, with 17 bases between. The CDR3 covers 17 residues. Germline assignment: CDR1 SGHDT and CDR2 YYEEEE. The CDR3 coding sequence is TGTGCCAGCAGCTTATTCTCCGGGACAACGCCTAACTATGGCTACACCTTC. Its protein product is CASSLFSGTTPNYGYTF. The complete variable domain, with remaining parts taken from reference TRBV5-6 and TRBJ1-2, reads DAGVTQSPTHLIKTRGQQVTLRCSPKSGHDTVSWYQQALGQGPQFIFQYYEEEERQRGNFPDRFSGHQFPNYSSELNVNALLLGDSALYLCASSLFSGTTPNYGYTFGSGTRLTVV.

The chain recombines TRBV28 with TRBJ1-2; possibly TRBD1 for D (5 bases). Germline-derived CDR1 and CDR2 are MDHEN and SYDVKM. This CDR3 has 11 residues. Between the trimmed V and J ends, which lost 2 bases and 10 bases, there was a span of 8 bases. The CDR3 loop reads CASSLQGYYTF. In DNA, the CDR3 is TGTGCCAGCAGTTTACAGGGTTACTACACCTTC.

The J gene is TRBJ1-2, the V gene TRBV10-3; D is perhaps TRBD1 (5 bases). V dropped 6 bases and J dropped 6 bases, with 11 bases sitting between them. CDR3 length: 12 amino acids. Germline assignment: CDR1 ENHRY and CDR2 SYGVKD. This CDR3 reads CAISRDANGYTF. DNA for the CDR3: TGTGCCATCAGCCGGGACGCAAATGGCTACACCTTC.

The genes are TRBV30 and TRBJ2-2, with D hard to call. V lost 0 bases and J 7 bases, leaving 9 bases between the germline ends. The CDR3 totals 13 residues. CDR1 and CDR2 (germline): GTSNPN, SVGIG (reference sequence). The CDR3 sequence: CAWSVLGNGELFF. The CDR3 coding sequence is TGTGCCTGGAGTGTACTTGGTAACGGGGAGCTGTTTTTT.

This chain uses TRBV2 with TRBJ1-5, with D hard to call. CDR1 is SNHLY and CDR2 is FYNNEI in the germline V gene. The CDR3 runs 13 residues. Trimming took 11 bases from V and 5 from J, leaving 16 bases between them. The CDR3 DNA is TGTGCCGGCTCCACCATGGTTGATCAGCCCCAGCATTTT. This sequence encodes CAGSTMVDQPQHF.

This clone was counted a few times. The genes are TRBV15 and TRBJ1-2; the D gene is possibly TRBD1 (5 bases). The CDR3 has 11 amino acids. V gave up 5 bases and J gave up 5 bases, with 6 bases separating them. Germline V gene sequence: CDR1 LNHNV, CDR2 YYDKDF (reference sequence). The CDR3 reads CATSQGYGYTF. In DNA form, the CDR3 reads TGTGCCACCAGCCAGGGTTATGGCTACACCTTC.

J is TRBJ2-3 and V is TRBV5-1; no reliable D call. Germline values: CDR1 SGHRS, CDR2 YFSETQ. Trimming left V 3 bases short and J 0 bases short, with 11 bases between. This CDR3 is 15 amino acids long. CDR3 region: CASSSAGLSTDTQYF. The CDR3 DNA is TGCGCCAGCAGCTCCGCCGGGCTAAGCACAGATACGCAGTATTTT.